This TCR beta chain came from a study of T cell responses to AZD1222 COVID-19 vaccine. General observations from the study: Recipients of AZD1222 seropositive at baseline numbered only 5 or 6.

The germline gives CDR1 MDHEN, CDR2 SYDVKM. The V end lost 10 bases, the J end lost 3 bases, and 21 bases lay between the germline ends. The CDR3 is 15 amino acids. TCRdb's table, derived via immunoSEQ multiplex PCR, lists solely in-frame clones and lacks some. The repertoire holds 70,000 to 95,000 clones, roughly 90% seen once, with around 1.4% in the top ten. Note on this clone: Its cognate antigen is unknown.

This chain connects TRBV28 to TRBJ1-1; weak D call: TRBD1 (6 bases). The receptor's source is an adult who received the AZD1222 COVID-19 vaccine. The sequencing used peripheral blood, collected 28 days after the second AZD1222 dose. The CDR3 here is CATMFGGSGDTEAFF. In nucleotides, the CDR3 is TGTGCCACCATGTTTGGGGGCTCAGGGGACACTGAAGCTTTCTTT.